The 13 T cell receptor beta chains listed next were all sequenced from one sample in a study of OX40 agonist ivuxolimab in advanced cancers. The data were produced by immunoSEQ multiplex PCR, yet TCRdb's version contains in-frame clones alone and is incomplete. Of about 73,000 clones detected, 90% appear once; the ten largest clones hold about 0.53%. The specimen comprised CD4+ or CD8+ T cells sorted from blood, sampled in a trial of the OX40 agonist ivuxolimab. The receptors here all came from an adult with an advanced solid tumor such as melanoma, head and neck, liver or kidney cancer.

This clone was observed a single time. This rearrangement joins TRBV5-5 to TRBJ2-7; 7 bases map to TRBD1. The CDR3 is 15 amino acids. CDR1 is SGHKS and CDR2 is YYEKEE in the germline V gene (reference sequence). J was trimmed by 3 bases and V by 0 bases; bases with no gene match: 6. The CDR3 region is CASSLGQGFGYEQYF. The CDR3 coding sequence is TGTGCCAGCAGCTTGGGACAGGGATTCGGCTACGAGCAGTACTTC.

With regard to this clone: At one end the junction does not follow the germline gene, possibly because of a read error. The genes are TRBV19 and TRBJ1-3; a possible D gene is TRBD1 (6 bases). This CDR3 contains 14 residues. The germline V gene encodes CDR1 LNHDA and CDR2 SQIVND (reference sequence). In DNA form, the CDR3 reads TGTGCCAGTAGTCCGACGACGCCCCGAGGGGGGTATGATTTT. This gives the protein CASSPTTPRGGYDF.

This rearrangement joins TRBV2 to TRBJ2-1; 11 positions agree with TRBD2. This CDR3 is built from 12 residues. Trimming at V came to 4 bases and at J to 12 bases, leaving 2 bases not matched to a gene. Germline V gene data show CDR1 as SNHLY and CDR2 as FYNNEI. The CDR3 region is CASSVTSGTQFF. The CDR3 DNA sequence: TGTGCCAGCAGTGTGACTAGCGGGACGCAGTTCTTC.

The CDR3 DNA sequence: TGTGCCAGCAGCCTTACTAGCGAGTACGAGCAGTACTTC. It is translated as CASSLTSEYEQYF. This sequence joins TRBV6-5 and TRBJ2-7; 7 bases map to TRBD2. CDR3 length: 13 residues. Trimming removed 6 bases from V and 4 bases from J; junction bases left unmatched: 6. Germline-derived CDR1 and CDR2 are MNHEY and SVGAGI.

The gene calls are TRBV5-1 and TRBJ1-1; 12 bases match TRBD1. The CDR3 runs to 16 residues. Germline V gives CDR1 SGHRS, CDR2 YFSETQ. J lost 4 bases, V lost 3 bases, and 7 bases had no gene match. The CDR3 here is CASSSSGTGGRTEAFF. The CDR3 nucleotides are TGCGCCAGCAGCTCCTCCGGGACAGGGGGCCGCACTGAAGCTTTCTTT. The whole variable domain, filled in from reference TRBV5-1 and TRBJ1-1, reads KAGVTQTPRYLIKTRGQQVTLSCSPISGHRSVSWYQQTPGQGLQFLFEYFSETQRNKGNFPGRFSGRQFSNSRSEMNVSTLELGDSALYLCASSSSGTGGRTEAFFGQGTRLTVV.

The chain carries TRBV30 and TRBJ2-2, with a weak D call TRBD1 (9 bases). V was clipped by 5 bases and J by 6 bases, with 19 bases between them. The CDR3 has 15 amino acids. Germline-derived CDR1 and CDR2 are GTSNPN and SVGIG (reference sequence). The DNA of the CDR3 is TGTGCCTGGCAACAGGGGGCGGGGGGCGCCGGGGAGCTGTTTTTT. Encoded protein: CAWQQGAGGAGELFF.

This CDR3 reads CASSPVASGNNEQFF. The CDR3, as DNA: TGTGCCAGCAGCCCCGTGGCTAGCGGGAACAATGAGCAGTTCTTC. The J gene is TRBJ2-1, the V gene TRBV6-6; the match to TRBD2 covers 9 bases. With V trimmed by 6 bases and J by 5 bases, 8 bases remained unmatched. The V gene's germline CDR1 is MNHNY and CDR2 SVGAGI (reference sequence). The CDR3 runs 15 residues.

The genes are TRBV29-1 and TRBJ2-2; TRBD1 matches at 8 bases. The CDR3 consists of 14 residues. Germline CDR1 and CDR2: SQVTM and ANQGSEA. After removal of 3 bases from V and 1 base from J, the junction contained 1 base not matched to a gene. CDR3 sequence: CSVDGQGNTGELFF. The CDR3 DNA sequence: TGCAGCGTTGACGGACAGGGGAACACCGGGGAGCTGTTTTTT.

Only a few counts were recorded for this clone. The chain combines TRBV4-1 with TRBJ2-7; 7 bases line up with TRBD1. CDR3 length: 14 residues. The germline V gene has CDR1 MGHRA and CDR2 YSYEKL. V was clipped by 4 bases and J by 2 bases; unmatched bases: 5. The CDR3 coding sequence is TGCGCCAGCAGCCCCAACGACAGGGCCTACGAGCAGTACTTC. This gives the protein CASSPNDRAYEQYF.

V gene TRBV12-5 combines with J gene TRBJ2-5; 7 bases fit TRBD2. The CDR3 length is 14 residues. Germline V CDR1 and CDR2: LGHNT, FRNRAP. The trim removed 1 base at V and 5 bases at J, leaving 4 bases unmatched. CDR3 residues: CASGLGSGKETQYF. The DNA for the CDR3 is TGTGCTAGTGGTTTGGGAAGCGGGAAGGAGACCCAGTACTTC. The full variable domain, rest sourced from reference TRBV12-5 and TRBJ2-5, is DARVTQTPRHKVTEMGQEVTMRCQPILGHNTVFWYRQTMMQGLELLAYFRNRAPLDDSGMPKDRFSAEMPDATLATLKIQPSEPRDSAVYFCASGLGSGKETQYFGPGTRLLVL.

The chain joins TRBV27 to TRBJ1-5, with 11 bases matching TRBD1. V was clipped by 4 bases and J by 2 bases; unmatched bases: 16. The V gene's germline CDR1 is MNHEY and CDR2 SMNVEV (reference sequence). CDR3 size: 20 residues. CDR3 coding DNA: TGTGCCAGCAGTTCAAACCTGGACAGGGGGCGCCTCTCGGGCAATCAGCCCCAGCATTTT. Protein: CASSSNLDRGRLSGNQPQHF.

For the CDR3, the DNA is TGTGCCAGCAGCTCCGGGACAGCAAAGAATCAGCCCCAGCATTTT. The encoded protein is CASSSGTAKNQPQHF. The chain is built from TRBV11-2 and TRBJ1-5; 7 bases align to TRBD1. The CDR3 extends over 15 amino acids. V dropped 4 bases and J dropped 4; count of bases not matched to a gene: 7. Germline values: CDR1 SGHAT, CDR2 FQNNGV.

Only a few counts were recorded for this clone. The gene calls are TRBV9 and TRBJ1-1, with no clear D. CDR1 is SGDLS, CDR2 YYNGEE, per germline. Trimming pared 1 base from V and 8 bases from J, leaving 12 bases between. This CDR3 region has 13 residues. CDR3: CASSVSATAEAFF. The CDR3 DNA reads TGTGCCAGCAGCGTAAGTGCTACAGCCGAAGCTTTCTTT.